This TCR beta chain was profiled in a study of response to subunit inactivated influenza vaccine. This clonotype was observed a few times. MiXCR, run by TCRdb on the RT-PCR reads, gives a single entry per CDR3 protein. The sample has 600,000 to 850,000 distinct CDR3 sequences; 14% are singletons. J was trimmed by 5 bases and V by 2 bases; bases with no gene match: 6. The CDR3 loop spans 15 amino acids. Germline assignment: CDR1 MNHEY and CDR2 SMNVEV (reference sequence). The sequence was obtained from a man over 45 who received an inactivated influenza vaccine. The rearrangement uses TRBV27 and TRBJ2-7; 10 nucleotides align to TRBD1. This specimen was PBMCs from blood, taken 14 days before vaccination. The CDR3 spells CASSLDWTGGNEQYF. The DNA for the CDR3 is TGTGCCAGCAGTTTAGACTGGACAGGGGGTAACGAGCAGTACTTC.